The rows below give T cell receptor beta chains drawn from one sample of a study of early T cells in non-severe SARS-CoV-2 infection. A single record per CDR3 protein comes from TCRdb applying MiXCR to the 5' RACE reads. Among approximately 58,000 distinct CDR3 sequences listed, approximately 6.2% were seen once. Sample: whole blood. These receptors were collected from an adult who was a healthcare worker with PCR-confirmed SARS-CoV-2 infection or an uninfected control (not recorded which). The CDR3 runs from the conserved cysteine through the conserved F or W. Where a row states a size, it is once, few, many or the class of an expanded clone; other rows omit it.

v_call clone_size cdr3_length cdr3_aa
TRBV4-3 many 12 CASSQGRRRKAF
TRBV7-2 . 14 CASSWPPNTGELFF
TRBV5-1 few 15 CASSLKGTGGTEAFF
TRBV19 many 16 CASIGREITGANVLTF
TRBV5-1 . 13 CASSSEGSPEAFF
TRBV18 few 15 CASSPPTGGFYEQYF
TRBV7-2 few 15 CASSQGGSKSHEQFF
TRBV4-3 many 13 CASSQDPHGGAFF
TRBV19 few 12 CASTHIGQPQHF
TRBV19 . 14 CASSQRTTNYSYTF
TRBV5-6 . 15 CASSSQTYGGDTQYF
TRBV5-1 many 15 CASSTPGLDGNEQFF
TRBV18 many 12 CASSHDRPEQYF
TRBV4-1 many 15 CASSQGGGLYYGYTF
TRBV2 many 12 CATRQGTDTQYF
TRBV7-8 many 15 CASSFWLGQGPEAFF
TRBV12-3/TRBV12-4 . 13 CASSFTRNYEQYF
TRBV2 many 12 CASTGQVYGYTF
TRBV7-2 few 14 CASSFTPSTGELFF
TRBV29-1 . 14 CSVARGGNTGELFF
TRBV12-3/TRBV12-4 . 14 CASSPSGTQMAQYF
TRBV7-2 . 15 CASSFEGAGNTEAFF
TRBV6-5 few 15 CASRSKTVLYNEQFF
TRBV7-6 many 14 CASSRTGETDTQYF
TRBV6-6 many 16 CASSFTPGQGPYEQYF
TRBV20-1 few 11 CSARGYNEQFF
TRBV12-3/TRBV12-4 few 16 CASSSYGNSGANVLTF
TRBV12-3/TRBV12-4 many 12 CASTRGTGELFF
TRBV4-3 many 15 CASSQGGQPQETQYF
TRBV9 . 12 CASSVSYNEQFF
TRBV4-3 . 16 CASSQDGLLGGGEQFF
TRBV6-4 medium-sized 16 CASSDGLASSYNEQFF
TRBV20-1 many 12 CSARAGGSPLHF
TRBV7-7 few 15 CASSLGTSGYNEQFF
TRBV7-9 many 13 CASRSGQGETQYF
TRBV7-2 few 14 CASSLGGPTYEQYF
TRBV7-7 few 17 CASSPGTGQGFTGELFF
TRBV12-3/TRBV12-4 few 16 CASSLRFRGGGYEQYF
TRBV25-1 . 14 CASSNRGLRETQYF
TRBV7-2 many 13 CASSRDSNYGYTF
TRBV4-3 many 16 CASSQVAGTGRYGYTF
TRBV6-1 few 13 CASSKGVNEKLFF
TRBV5-1 many 15 CASRTGTQTHNEQFF
TRBV27 many 15 CASSPQEGARGEQYF
TRBV19 few 13 CASSMGRVTEAFF